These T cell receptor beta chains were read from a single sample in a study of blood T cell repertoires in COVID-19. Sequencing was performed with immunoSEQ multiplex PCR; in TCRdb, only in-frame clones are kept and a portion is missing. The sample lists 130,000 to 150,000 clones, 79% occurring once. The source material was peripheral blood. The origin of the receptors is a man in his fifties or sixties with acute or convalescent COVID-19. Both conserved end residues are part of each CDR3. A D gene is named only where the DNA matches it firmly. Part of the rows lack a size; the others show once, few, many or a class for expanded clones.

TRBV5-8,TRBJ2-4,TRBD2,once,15,CASSLWQGGGDIQYF,TGTGCCAGCAGCTTGTGGCAGGGCGGGGGAGACATTCAGTACTTC
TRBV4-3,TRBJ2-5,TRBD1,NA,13,CASSQGQQETQYF,TGCGCCAGCAGCCAGGGACAGCAAGAGACCCAGTACTTC
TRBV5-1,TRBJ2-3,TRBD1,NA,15,CASSSRTGGTDTQYF,TGCGCCAGCAGCTCTAGGACAGGGGGCACAGATACGCAGTATTTT
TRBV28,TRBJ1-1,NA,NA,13,CASSHTGIRGAFF,TGTGCCAGCAGTCATACAGGGATACGGGGAGCTTTCTTT
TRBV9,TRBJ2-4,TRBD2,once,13,CASSSREGTDWHF,TGTGCCAGCAGCTCCCGGGAGGGGACCGACTGGCACTTC
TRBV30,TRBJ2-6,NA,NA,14,CAWRRTAGANVLTF,TGTGCCTGGAGACGGACAGCTGGGGCCAACGTCCTGACTTTC
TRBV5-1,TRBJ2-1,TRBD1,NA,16,CASSLIGQGGSNEQFF,TGCGCCAGCAGCTTGATAGGACAGGGGGGAAGCAATGAGCAGTTCTTC
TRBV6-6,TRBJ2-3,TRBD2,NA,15,CASSYGGLAGYTQYF,TGTGCCAGCAGTTACGGGGGACTAGCGGGGTATACGCAGTATTTT
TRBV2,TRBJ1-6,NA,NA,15,CASSDTGRVFSPLHF,TGTGCCAGCAGTGATACAGGGAGGGTTTTTTCACCCCTCCACTTT
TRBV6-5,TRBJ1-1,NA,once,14,CASSYLGGSTEAFF,TGTGCCAGCAGTTACCTGGGGGGAAGCACTGAAGCTTTCTTT
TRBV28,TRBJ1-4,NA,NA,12,CASGRNGEKLFF,TGTGCCAGCGGAAGAAACGGGGAAAAACTGTTTTTT
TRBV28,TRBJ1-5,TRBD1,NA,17,CASSLTGGRGSNQPQHF,TGTGCCAGCAGTTTAACAGGGGGCAGGGGAAGCAATCAGCCCCAGCATTTT
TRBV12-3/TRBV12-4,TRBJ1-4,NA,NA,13,CASSLAEGEKLFF,TGTGCCAGCAGTTTGGCCGAGGGCGAAAAACTGTTTTTT
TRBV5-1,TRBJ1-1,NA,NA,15,CASSGRSRGNTEAFF,TGCGCCAGCAGCGGTCGAAGCAGGGGGAACACTGAAGCTTTCTTT